This T cell receptor (beta chain) was retrieved from a study of T cells in Graves' hyperthyroidism and ophthalmopathy. About the research overall: The initial diagnosis was the point when peripheral blood was collected, ahead of any treatment. Study-wide results and caveats: Among thyroid clonotypes expanded above 0.001, most also appeared in blood.

Among ophthalmopathy patients, the Clinical Activity Score reached at least 3, the NOSPECS grade reached at least 4, and duration remained under 3 months. Lactation, pregnancy, other autoimmune disease or uncontrolled infection excluded patients. The CDR3 spans 12 residues. Trimming shortened V by 3 bases and J by 5 bases, and 10 bases separated the two germline ends. Germline V CDR1 and CDR2: SQVTM, ANQGSEA. This clonotype turned up a few times. Its antigen is not identified. The TCR beta CDR3 regions underwent amplification using RNA transcripts as the source. RT-PCR in the first round (using the HTBI primer set) targeted the TCR CDR3. Via MiXCR, TCRdb re-called the multiplex PCR reads, giving one row per CDR3 protein. In the table there are around 500,000 distinct CDR3 sequences, roughly 23% of which are singletons.

The chain joins TRBV29-1 to TRBJ2-5; D is uncertain. Sequenced material: blood. The source is a woman in her 70s with Graves' ophthalmopathy. The CDR3 sequence is CSVEVGVETQYF. CDR3 in DNA: TGCAGCGTTGAGGTTGGGGTCGAGACCCAGTACTTC. The complete variable domain, with remaining parts taken from reference TRBV29-1 and TRBJ2-5, reads SAVISQKPSRDICQRGTSLTIQCQVDSQVTMMFWYRQQPGQSLTLIATANQGSEATYESGFVIDKFPISRPNLTFSTLTVSNMSPEDSSIYLCSVEVGVETQYFGPGTRLLVL.